This TCR beta chain was recorded in a study of blood T cell repertoires in COVID-19 (dated by TCRdb to 2019 to 2021). General notes on the study: Collaborator samples came from the United States, Italy and Spain and covered acute and convalescent phases of COVID-19. The material from the prospective study consisted of cDNA or gDNA derived from T cells, B-cell-depleted T cells, or PBMCs. Subjects who had been exposed to COVID-19, were actively infected with it, or had recovered from it provided the deeply sampled blood TCRbeta repertoires that made up the dataset. A freely available public database, intended as a resource for researchers studying the immune response to SARS-CoV-2, is where the repertoires were released. The samples were drawn from two sources: the first 160 participants of the ongoing ImmuneRACE study, and 1,200 or so subjects contributed by 6 global collaborators. Sample metadata almost always included a de-identified subject ID, COVID-19 status, age in years and sex. Where available, HLA class I and class II types were taken from metadata supplied by the sample provider and were not determined by assay-based typing.

Enrolling through a virtual design, the prospective study's participants ranged in age from roughly 18 to 95 years and lived across about two dozen United States geographic areas. Cohort assignment in the prospective study relied on participant-reported clinical history from a screening survey and a study questionnaire. Mobile phlebotomists in the prospective study collected whole blood, serum and a nasopharyngeal or oropharyngeal swab from every participant. Over a roughly 2-month period, participants in the prospective study had the option of providing additional blood draws and questionnaires. Blood samples from the prospective study were shipped frozen or at room temperature prior to DNA extraction. The immunoSEQ Assay, a bias-controlled multiplex PCR, was used to amplify TCRbeta CDR3 regions from genomic DNA. The authors' analysis ran thus. Nucleated cell counts per sample were estimated from amplification of reference gene primers within the assay. Sequence reads were collapsed and filtered to measure the absolute abundance of every unique TCRbeta CDR3 rearrangement. For each sample, productive Simpson clonality was calculated as the square root of Simpson's diversity index across productive rearrangements. TCRdb took over this immuneACCESS table, retaining in-frame rearrangements with V and J assigned. Such tables are incomplete; in checked studies, under half of the missing clones stem from an unresolved V gene, and the remainder is unexplained. V and J calls and clone size follow that table, whereas D and trimming were derived from the DNA. The sample table lists about 190,000 clones, 82% of them with a count of one. Jointly, the top ten make up about 5.5% of the sample.

Broad study findings and their caveats: The quantity of clinical and demographic metadata differed by source and by participant and was supplied without curation.

There are a few counts of this clone. The antigen it recognizes is unknown. No much larger clonotype is one base removed from it; base qualities were not supplied. The sequence was obtained from a woman aged 55-75 years with acute COVID-19. Sequences were obtained from PBMCs or T cells enriched from blood (not recorded which).

The bases read TGTGCCAGCAGTGACCGGTCCTACAATGAGCAGTTCTTC. Its protein is CASSDRSYNEQFF. The sequence joins TRBV6-4 to TRBJ2-1; no D segment can be confidently identified. V is pared back by 2 bases and J by 1 base, with 3 bases lying between the germline termini. The CDR1 and CDR2 encoded by the germline V gene are MRHNA and SNTAGT. The CDR3 contains 13 residues, cysteine and phenylalanine counted. The entry retains the CDR3 DNA only, 39 bases that are in frame from base 1.